These 9 T cell receptor beta chains came from one sample sequenced in a study of regulatory T cells. Findings of the study overall: In CD3G-deficient patients, conventional CD4+ T cells were enriched for hydrophobic CDR3 residues at positions 6 and 7.

The antigens these receptors bind are not known. Amplification used 52 TRBV primers and 13 TRBJ primers. Only in-frame clones appear in the TCRdb table, and some are missing; sequencing was by immunoSEQ multiplex PCR. This sample has about 35,000 clones, with about 89% found just once. The sequenced sample was conventional CD4+ T cells sorted from blood. These receptors were obtained from a person between 18 and 30 years old with CD3G deficiency.

On this clone itself: The same CDR3 is also encoded by other DNA sequences in this sample. The V gene is TRBV5-1, the J gene TRBJ2-1; 9 nucleotides line up with TRBD2. This CDR3 is built from 15 residues. J was trimmed by 3 bases and V by 4 bases; bases with no gene match: 5. The V gene's germline CDR1 is SGHRS and CDR2 YFSETQ. The CDR3 is CASSPGTSSYNEQFF. As DNA, the CDR3 is TGCGCCAGCAGCCCCGGGACTAGCAGCTACAATGAGCAGTTCTTC.

The chain combines TRBV30 with TRBJ2-1; TRBD1 aligns across 9 bases. Germline CDR1 reads GTSNPN; CDR2 reads SVGIG (reference sequence). V trimming: 4 bases; J trimming: 7 bases; junction bases outside the gene matches: 8. The CDR3 is made up of 14 amino acids. The CDR3 reads CAWTGQGKENEQFF. CDR3 in DNA: TGTGCCTGGACGGGACAGGGAAAGGAAAATGAGCAGTTCTTC.

The chain carries TRBV5-1 and TRBJ2-1, with D perhaps being TRBD1 or TRBD2 (6 bases each). The V end was cut by 0 bases, the J end by 0 bases, with 10 bases between. Germline CDR1 SGHRS, CDR2 YFSETQ. This CDR3 comprises 16 residues. The CDR3 DNA is TGCGCCAGCAGCTTGGAGGGGGGAGGCTCCTACAATGAGCAGTTCTTC. It specifies CASSLEGGGSYNEQFF.

V and J are TRBV28 and TRBJ2-1; 7 bases are shared with TRBD2. This CDR3 comprises 16 residues. Germline V CDR1 and CDR2: MDHEN, SYDVKM. V lost 5 bases, J lost 3 bases, and 10 bases stayed unmatched. The CDR3 DNA reads as TGTGCCAGCAGTCCCTGGGGCGGGAGAGGCTACAATGAGCAGTTCTTC. Translating it yields CASSPWGGRGYNEQFF.

This chain links TRBV5-1 with TRBJ2-3, with D maybe TRBD2 (5 bases). The germline CDR1 and CDR2 sequences are SGHRS and YFSETQ. With 4 bases removed from V and 3 bases from J, the gap between germline ends came to 18 bases. The CDR3 extends over 16 amino acids. The DNA for the CDR3 is TGCGCCAGCAGCCTAGAACCATCGAGGAGGACAGATACGCAGTATTTT. Translated, it gives CASSLEPSRRTDTQYF.

The V and J genes are TRBV28 and TRBJ2-7; D remains ambiguous. CDR1 MDHEN and CDR2 SYDVKM come from the germline V gene. With 5 bases removed from V and 2 bases from J, the gap between germline ends came to 16 bases. The CDR3 spans 15 residues. The chain's CDR3 is CASSGSDGQPYEQYF. The CDR3 region has the DNA TGTGCCAGCAGTGGCAGTGACGGGCAACCCTACGAGCAGTACTTC.

CDR3 nucleotide sequence: TGTGCCAGCAGGCGTTCGGACAGGGGTTTTCAGCCCCAGCATTTT. This codes for CASRRSDRGFQPQHF. The chain carries TRBV28 and TRBJ1-5; 9 nucleotides agree with TRBD1. The germline V gene encodes CDR1 MDHEN and CDR2 SYDVKM. The CDR3 length is 15 residues. V shed 6 bases and J 6 bases; nucleotides not matched to a gene: 9.

V is TRBV28 and J is TRBJ2-7; D may match TRBD1 or TRBD2 (7 bases each). CDR3 length: 14 residues. Germline V CDR1 and CDR2: MDHEN, SYDVKM. The germline V and J ends were trimmed by 8 bases and 4 bases, with 18 bases remaining between them. Here the CDR3 reads CASRATGRGYEQYF. The DNA of the CDR3 is TGTGCCAGCCGAGCGACAGGGAGGGGATACGAGCAGTACTTC.

V and J are TRBV6-6 and TRBJ2-7; weak D call: TRBD2 (6 bases). This CDR3 is 13 amino acids long. Germline V gives CDR1 MNHNY, CDR2 SVGAGI (reference sequence). V lost 6 bases and J 5 bases, leaving 14 bases between the germline ends. DNA for the CDR3: TGTGCCAGCAGAGGGGCGGGGATGAACGAGCAGTACTTC. Protein product: CASRGAGMNEQYF.